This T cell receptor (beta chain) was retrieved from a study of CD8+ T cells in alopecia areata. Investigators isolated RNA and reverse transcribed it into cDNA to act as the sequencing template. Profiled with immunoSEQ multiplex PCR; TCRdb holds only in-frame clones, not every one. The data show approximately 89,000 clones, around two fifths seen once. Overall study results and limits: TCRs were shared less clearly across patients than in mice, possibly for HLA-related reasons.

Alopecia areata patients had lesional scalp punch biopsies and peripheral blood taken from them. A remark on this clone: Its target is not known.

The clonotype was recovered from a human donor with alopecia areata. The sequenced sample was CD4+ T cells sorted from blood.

In DNA form, the CDR3 reads TGTGCCAGCAGTCCTAGACAGGGGGCAGAGCAGCCCCAGCATTTT. Residues: CASSPRQGAEQPQHF. The rearrangement joins TRBV4-2 to TRBJ1-5; 10 bases are shared with TRBD1. CDR1 and CDR2 from the germline V gene are LGHNA and YNFKEQ. The CDR3 has 15 residues. J lost 7 bases, V lost 6 bases, and 9 bases had no gene match.